These T cell receptor beta chains were read from a single sample in a study of OX40 agonist ivuxolimab in advanced cancers. Only in-frame clones appear in the TCRdb table, and some are missing; sequencing was by immunoSEQ multiplex PCR. The profile covers fewer than 6,500 clones, with around 68% appearing a single time and 35% to 45% taken by the ten largest. Source: CD4+ or CD8+ T cells sorted from blood, taken in a trial of the OX40 agonist ivuxolimab. These receptors were taken from an adult with an advanced solid tumor such as melanoma, head and neck, liver or kidney cancer. Both conserved end residues are part of each CDR3. D genes are given only for firm matches. Clone sizes are given selectively: once, few, many, or a class where the clone is expanded.

clone size: .
V gene: TRBV18
D gene: .
J gene: TRBJ2-2
CDR3 DNA: TGTGCCAGCTCACATAACACGGATTTTTCCACCGGGGAGCTGTTTTTT
CDR3 protein: CASSHNTDFSTGELFF

clone size: .
V gene: TRBV4-1
D gene: .
J gene: TRBJ2-3
CDR3 DNA: TGCGCCAGCAGCCATATGGGACTGCTCACAGATACGCAGTATTTT
CDR3 protein: CASSHMGLLTDTQYF

clone size: .
V gene: TRBV30
D gene: TRBD2
J gene: TRBJ2-1
CDR3 DNA: TGTGCCTGGGGACTAGCGGGTGAGCAGTTCTTC
CDR3 protein: CAWGLAGEQFF

clone size: .
V gene: TRBV29-1
D gene: .
J gene: TRBJ1-5
CDR3 DNA: TGCAGCGTCCCCGGGGAGGGGAATCAGCCCCAGCATTTT
CDR3 protein: CSVPGEGNQPQHF

clone size: .
V gene: TRBV4-1
D gene: .
J gene: TRBJ1-5
CDR3 DNA: TGCGCCAGCAGCCAAGATCGGGGTCAGCCCCAGCATTTT
CDR3 protein: CASSQDRGQPQHF

clone size: .
V gene: TRBV2
D gene: .
J gene: TRBJ2-1
CDR3 DNA: TGTGCCAGCACCCCGGGGCTCTTCAATGAGCAGTTCTTC
CDR3 protein: CASTPGLFNEQFF

clone size: .
V gene: TRBV18
D gene: TRBD1
J gene: TRBJ2-3
CDR3 DNA: TGTGCCAGCTCAATGACAGGGGGCTTTTCAGATACGCAGTATTTT
CDR3 protein: CASSMTGGFSDTQYF

clone size: .
V gene: TRBV7-7
D gene: .
J gene: TRBJ2-5
CDR3 DNA: TGTGCCAGCAGCTTAGCGGAGGGTAGGGAGACCCAGTACTTC
CDR3 protein: CASSLAEGRETQYF

clone size: .
V gene: TRBV5-6
D gene: .
J gene: TRBJ2-2
CDR3 DNA: TGTGCCAGAAGCACTACCCCTTCTGTCGACACCGGGGAGCTGTTTTTT
CDR3 protein: CARSTTPSVDTGELFF

clone size: .
V gene: TRBV5-1
D gene: .
J gene: TRBJ2-7
CDR3 DNA: TGCGCCAGCAGCCTCCTGACTGGCATAAGAGTCTCCTACGAGCAGTACTTC
CDR3 protein: CASSLLTGIRVSYEQYF

clone size: medium-sized
V gene: TRBV2
D gene: .
J gene: TRBJ2-6
CDR3 DNA: TGTGCCAGCAGTGGCGTTGGGGGCGCTGGGGCCAACGTCCTGACTTTC
CDR3 protein: CASSGVGGAGANVLTF

clone size: .
V gene: TRBV13
D gene: .
J gene: TRBJ2-7
CDR3 DNA: TGTGCCAGCAGCCCTCGTGGGGACTCCTACGAGCAGTACTTC
CDR3 protein: CASSPRGDSYEQYF

clone size: .
V gene: TRBV5-6
D gene: TRBD2
J gene: TRBJ2-7
CDR3 DNA: TGTGCCAGCAGCTTGTTCCTAGCGGTAACCTACGAGCAGTACTTC
CDR3 protein: CASSLFLAVTYEQYF

clone size: few
V gene: TRBV6-4
D gene: TRBD2
J gene: TRBJ2-2
CDR3 DNA: TGTGCCAGCAGTGAGGCTAGCGGGAGAACCGGGGAGCTGTTTTTT
CDR3 protein: CASSEASGRTGELFF

clone size: once
V gene: TRBV7-8
D gene: .
J gene: TRBJ2-5
CDR3 DNA: TGTGCCAGCAGCTCCAAAGGAGGGGGCTTATTAGAGACCCAGTACTTC
CDR3 protein: CASSSKGGGLLETQYF

clone size: large
V gene: TRBV29-1
D gene: TRBD1
J gene: TRBJ1-2
CDR3 DNA: TGCAGCGTTGCCGACAGGGAAGGCTATGGCTACACCTTC
CDR3 protein: CSVADREGYGYTF

clone size: .
V gene: TRBV27
D gene: .
J gene: TRBJ1-4
CDR3 DNA: TGTGCCAGCAGTTTATTGTCCGCAACTAATGAAAAACTGTTTTTT
CDR3 protein: CASSLLSATNEKLFF

clone size: few
V gene: TRBV15
D gene: TRBD2
J gene: TRBJ2-1
CDR3 DNA: TGTGCCACCAGCAAGACGGGCGGGAGGCCCTACAATGAGCAGTTCTTC
CDR3 protein: CATSKTGGRPYNEQFF

clone size: .
V gene: TRBV6-1
D gene: TRBD1
J gene: TRBJ1-2
CDR3 DNA: TGTGCCAGCAGTGCCCAGGGGGGATCAAACTATGGCTACACCTTC
CDR3 protein: CASSAQGGSNYGYTF

clone size: .
V gene: TRBV7-8
D gene: .
J gene: TRBJ2-2
CDR3 DNA: TGTGCCAGCACCCTACGGGGGCCACCGTCGGCCGGGGAGCTGTTTTTT
CDR3 protein: CASTLRGPPSAGELFF

clone size: once
V gene: TRBV19
D gene: TRBD1
J gene: TRBJ2-1
CDR3 DNA: TGTGCCAGTAGTCGGACAGGGGGTATCAACAATGAGCAGTTCTTC
CDR3 protein: CASSRTGGINNEQFF

clone size: .
V gene: TRBV7-6
D gene: .
J gene: TRBJ2-1
CDR3 DNA: TGTGCCAGCAGCTTAGGAGATTATCCCTACAATGAGCAGTTCTTC
CDR3 protein: CASSLGDYPYNEQFF

clone size: .
V gene: TRBV4-2
D gene: .
J gene: TRBJ2-7
CDR3 DNA: TGTGCCAGCAGCTTGGTGTTTCCCGGGACGGACTACGAGCAGTACTTC
CDR3 protein: CASSLVFPGTDYEQYF